This TCR beta chain was identified in a study of OX40 agonist ivuxolimab in advanced cancers. Study-wide context: Partial responses were recorded for three patients, including one with hepatocellular carcinoma and two with cutaneous melanoma.

The CDR3 consists of 13 residues. Germline CDR1 reads MNHNS; CDR2 reads SASEGT. The table came from immunoSEQ multiplex PCR; TCRdb's copy has only in-frame clones and leaves some out. The sample has 13,000 or so clones, about 81% seen once. The sequencing used CD4+ or CD8+ T cells sorted from blood, collected in a trial of the OX40 agonist ivuxolimab. This TCR was recovered from an adult with an advanced solid tumor such as melanoma, head and neck, liver or kidney cancer. The chain employs TRBV6-1 and TRBJ1-5, with a tentative D call TRBD1 (5 bases). The CDR3 DNA follows: TGTGCATCCCTCGGGGCTAGCAATCAGCCCCAGCATTTT. It encodes CASLGASNQPQHF.